Sequencing of this TCR beta chain was carried out in a study of T cells after yellow fever vaccination. General study results and limits: The CD4 and CD8 compartments had a small share of their clonotypes in common. Within FACS-sorted repertoires, abundant clonotypes contaminating from the bulk population could be present. When the response was secondary, it was weaker but reached its peak faster, day 5 versus 15.

This clonotype was detected many times. Its antigen is not known. This CDR3 has 15 residues. Trimming stripped 3 bases from V and 4 bases from J, with 15 bases between. As TCR cDNA was made by 5'RACE template switching, a universal primer site and UMIs were added. TCRdb re-derived calls from the 5' RACE reads in MiXCR, one entry per CDR3 protein. Of about 220,000 distinct CDR3 sequences listed, less than 3.5% were seen once; the top ten hold under 3.5%. The rearrangement links TRBV12-3 or TRBV12-4 to TRBJ1-2, with D maybe TRBD1 (5 bases). Sample: CD4+ T cells sorted from PBMCs, taken 10 days after the yellow fever booster vaccination. The clonotype originates from a man between 18 and 35 years old who received the YFV17D yellow fever vaccine. CDR3 sequence (DNA): TGTGCCAGCAGTTTCCGACTTTTGGGGGGCTATGGCTACACCTTC. Translation gives CASSFRLLGGYGYTF.